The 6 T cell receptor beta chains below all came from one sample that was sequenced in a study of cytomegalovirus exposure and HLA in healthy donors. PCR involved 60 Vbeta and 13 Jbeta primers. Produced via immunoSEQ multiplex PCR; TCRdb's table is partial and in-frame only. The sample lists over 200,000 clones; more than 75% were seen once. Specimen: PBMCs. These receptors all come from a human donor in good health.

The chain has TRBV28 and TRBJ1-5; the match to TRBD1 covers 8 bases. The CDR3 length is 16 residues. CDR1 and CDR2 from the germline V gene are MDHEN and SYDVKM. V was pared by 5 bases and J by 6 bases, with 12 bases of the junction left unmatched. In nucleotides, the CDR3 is TGTGCCAGCAGTCCCCCCGTCCGCAGGGGGCCTCAGCCCCAGCATTTT. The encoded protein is CASSPPVRRGPQPQHF.

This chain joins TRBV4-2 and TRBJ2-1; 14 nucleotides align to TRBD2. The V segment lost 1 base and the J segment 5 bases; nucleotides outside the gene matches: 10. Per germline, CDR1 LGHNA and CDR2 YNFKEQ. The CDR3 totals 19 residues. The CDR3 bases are TGTGCCAGCAGCCAAGTCACGGGGGGGACTAGCGGGAGTGACAATGAGCAGTTCTTC. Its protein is CASSQVTGGTSGSDNEQFF.

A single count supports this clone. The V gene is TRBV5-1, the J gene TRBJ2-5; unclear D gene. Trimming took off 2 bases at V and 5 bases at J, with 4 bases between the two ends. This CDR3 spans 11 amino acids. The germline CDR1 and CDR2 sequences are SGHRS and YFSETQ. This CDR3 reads CASSFRETQYF. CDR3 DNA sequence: TGCGCCAGCAGCTTTCGGGAGACCCAGTACTTC.

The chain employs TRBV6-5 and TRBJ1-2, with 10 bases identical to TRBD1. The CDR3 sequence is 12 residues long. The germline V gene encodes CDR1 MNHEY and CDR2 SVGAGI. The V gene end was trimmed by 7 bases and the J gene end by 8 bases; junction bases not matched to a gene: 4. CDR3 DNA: TGTGCCAGCAAGACAGGGGGCTACGGCTACACCTTC. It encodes CASKTGGYGYTF.

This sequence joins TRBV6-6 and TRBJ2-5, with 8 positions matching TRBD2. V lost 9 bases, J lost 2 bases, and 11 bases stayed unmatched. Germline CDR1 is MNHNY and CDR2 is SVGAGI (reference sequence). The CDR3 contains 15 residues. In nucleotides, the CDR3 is TGTGCCAGTTCTAGCGGGTCCAGTTTTCAAGAGACCCAGTACTTC. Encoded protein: CASSSGSSFQETQYF.

The CDR3, as DNA: TGCAGCGTGCGGACAGGGACGATCGGTTGGGGTGAGCAGTTCTTC. Translated: CSVRTGTIGWGEQFF. The V and J genes are TRBV29-1 and TRBJ2-1; TRBD1 matches at 8 bases. The CDR3 has 15 residues. V was pared by 6 bases and J by 9 bases, with 16 bases of the junction left unmatched. The germline V gene encodes CDR1 SQVTM and CDR2 ANQGSEA.